One sample yielded the 23 T cell receptor beta chains listed below, sequenced in a study of blood T cell repertoires in COVID-19. The protocol was immunoSEQ multiplex PCR, while the TCRdb copy is restricted to in-frame clones and leaves out a portion. The repertoire consists of approximately 19,000 clones, with over 85% occurring once and the leading ten covering less than 6%. Sequenced material: peripheral blood. These receptors originate from a human donor in a cohort sampled during active COVID-19.

The rearrangement links TRBV5-1 to TRBJ2-1; 8 bases agree with TRBD1. The CDR3 is 14 residues long. The J segment lost 9 bases and the V segment lost 2 bases, leaving 7 bases of the junction unmatched. Germline CDR1 SGHRS, CDR2 YFSETQ. CDR3 protein: CASSFGDRGGEQFF. The CDR3, as DNA: TGCGCCAGCAGCTTTGGAGACAGGGGCGGTGAGCAGTTCTTC.

This sequence joins TRBV5-1 and TRBJ2-7, with 7 bases identical to TRBD1. The CDR3 runs to 16 residues. V dropped 4 bases and J dropped 1; count of bases not matched to a gene: 11. The germline V gene has CDR1 SGHRS and CDR2 YFSETQ. The CDR3 protein is CASSTGQNFMSYEQYF. In DNA, the CDR3 is TGCGCCAGCAGCACGGGACAGAATTTTATGTCCTACGAGCAGTACTTC.

CDR3 residues: CASSLTTSGSGANVLTF. As DNA, the CDR3 is TGCGCCAGCAGCTTAACGACTAGCGGGTCTGGGGCCAACGTCCTGACTTTC. The chain employs TRBV5-1 and TRBJ2-6, with 10 nucleotides matching TRBD2. The CDR3 has 17 amino acids. Germline-derived CDR1 and CDR2 are SGHRS and YFSETQ. Losses at the gene ends were 2 bases for V and 1 base for J; bases not matched to a gene: 3.

The chain uses TRBV5-1 and TRBJ1-3, with D hard to call. Trimming stripped 4 bases from V and 1 base from J, with 15 bases between. This CDR3 has 16 residues. CDR1 and CDR2 from the germline V gene are SGHRS and YFSETQ. As DNA, the CDR3 is TGCGCCAGCAGCGCGAACATAGTCGGGTCTGGAAACACCATATATTTT. The encoded protein is CASSANIVGSGNTIYF.

As DNA, the CDR3 is TGCGCCAGCAGCTTACAAGGGGTGAACACTGAAGCTTTCTTT. It codes for CASSLQGVNTEAFF. The rearrangement uses TRBV5-1 and TRBJ1-1; maybe TRBD1 (5 bases). The CDR3 contains 14 residues. The V and J ends lost 2 bases and 0 bases respectively, with 8 bases between them. Germline V gene data show CDR1 as SGHRS and CDR2 as YFSETQ.

The rearrangement links TRBV19 to TRBJ1-1; D may be TRBD1 (5 bases). V lost 3 bases and J 4 bases, leaving 12 bases between the germline ends. The germline V gene has CDR1 LNHDA and CDR2 SQIVND (reference sequence). The CDR3 is 14 residues long. The DNA of the CDR3 is TGTGCCAGTAGTATTTTGGGGCTCGGCACTGAAGCTTTCTTT. The encoded protein is CASSILGLGTEAFF. Supplemented by reference TRBV19 and TRBJ1-1, the full variable domain reads DGGITQSPKYLFRKEGQNVTLSCEQNLNHDAMYWYRQDPGQGLRLIYYSQIVNDFQKGDIAEGYSVSREKKESFPLTVTSAQKNPTAFYLCASSILGLGTEAFFGQGTRLTVV.

This clone turned up a few times. The V gene is TRBV7-6, the J gene TRBJ2-3, with 10 nucleotides matching TRBD2. The CDR3 consists of 15 residues. V dropped 4 bases and J dropped 3; count of bases not matched to a gene: 4. CDR1 is SGHVS, CDR2 FNYEAQ, per germline. The CDR3 protein is CASSSTSGMTDTQYF. CDR3 nucleotide sequence: TGTGCCAGCAGCTCAACTAGCGGGATGACAGATACGCAGTATTTT.

The CDR3 DNA is TGTGCCAGCAGTACTCCCGGGACAGGGGCCGTCTCCTCCTACGAGCAGTACTTC. Encoded protein: CASSTPGTGAVSSYEQYF. The J gene is TRBJ2-7, the V gene TRBV28; 10 nucleotides match TRBD1. V gave up 5 bases and J gave up 0 bases; unmatched junction bases: 13. The CDR3 spans 18 residues. Germline CDR1 is MDHEN and CDR2 is SYDVKM.

This clone appeared once. The chain couples TRBV19 to TRBJ2-2, with TRBD2 identical over 16 bases. The CDR3 is 16 amino acids. From germline, CDR1 is LNHDA and CDR2 SQIVND (reference sequence). The V and J ends lost 5 bases and 5 bases, in that order; junction bases with no gene match: 2. DNA for the CDR3: TGTGCCAGTAGTGGGACTAGCGGGAGGGCGACCGGGGAGCTGTTTTTT. Residues: CASSGTSGRATGELFF.

This clone appeared once. This chain links TRBV5-1 with TRBJ1-2; 9 bases match TRBD1. Germline lookup yields CDR1 SGHRS and CDR2 YFSETQ. CDR3 length: 15 amino acids. V shed 2 bases, J shed 0 bases, and the junction held 2 bases outside the gene matches. The CDR3 is CASSFTGGANYGYTF. The CDR3 DNA follows: TGCGCCAGCAGCTTTACAGGGGGCGCTAACTATGGCTACACCTTC.

The rearrangement joins TRBV5-1 to TRBJ2-1; the D gene is possibly TRBD2 (6 bases). This CDR3 has 16 amino acids. Trimming left V 4 bases short and J 5 bases short, with 19 bases between. Germline V gene data show CDR1 as SGHRS and CDR2 as YFSETQ. The CDR3: CASSPNLAGRNNEQFF. Here the CDR3 DNA reads TGCGCCAGCAGCCCGAACTTGGCGGGAAGAAACAATGAGCAGTTCTTC.

This sequence joins TRBV3-1 (or the pseudogene TRBV3-2) and TRBJ1-2, with 7 nucleotides matching TRBD1. CDR1 is LGHDT, CDR2 YNNKEL, per germline (reference sequence). Trimming took 0 bases from V and 0 from J; bases not matched to a gene: 10. The CDR3 spans 18 residues. The CDR3 region has the DNA TGTGCCAGCAGCCAAGATAAGGGGACAGATCTTCCTAACTATGGCTACACCTTC. The encoded protein is CASSQDKGTDLPNYGYTF.

This chain connects TRBV7-9 to TRBJ2-1; possible D gene TRBD2, 5 bases. This CDR3 has 14 amino acids. Looked up from germline, CDR1 is SEHNR and CDR2 is FQNEAQ (reference sequence). Trimming removed 4 bases from V and 8 bases from J, with 15 bases in between. CDR3 nucleotides: TGTGCCAGCAGCTCAAGTACTAGTCCCGATGAGCAGTTCTTC. As protein: CASSSSTSPDEQFF. The variable domain in full, with the rest retrieved from reference TRBV7-9 and TRBJ2-1, is DTGVSQNPRHKITKRGQNVTFRCDPISEHNRLYWYRQTLGQGPEFLTYFQNEAQLEKSRLLSDRFSAERPKGSFSTLEIQRTEQGDSAMYLCASSSSTSPDEQFFGPGTRLTVL.

The genes are TRBV18 and TRBJ1-2, with D maybe TRBD1 (6 bases). The length of the CDR3 is 15 residues. CDR1 and CDR2 from the germline V gene are KGHSH and LQKENI. V was trimmed by 2 bases and J by 0 bases, leaving 10 bases between them. CDR3 DNA: TGTGCCAGCTCACCATACAGGGAAGCTAACTATGGCTACACCTTC. This sequence encodes CASSPYREANYGYTF.

This chain joins TRBV2 and TRBJ1-2, with D unresolved. Trimming left V 7 bases short and J 4 bases short, with 10 bases between. CDR3 size: 12 residues. From germline, CDR1 is SNHLY and CDR2 FYNNEI. CDR3 nucleotide sequence: TGTGCCAGCATAGAGGGTGGCTATGGCTACACCTTC. Amino acid sequence: CASIEGGYGYTF. The full variable domain, rest sourced from reference TRBV2 and TRBJ1-2, is EPEVTQTPSHQVTQMGQEVILRCVPISNHLYFYWYRQILGQKVEFLVSFYNNEISEKSEIFDDQFSVERPDGSNFTLKIRSTKLEDSAMYFCASIEGGYGYTFGSGTRLTVV.

V gene TRBV5-1 combines with J gene TRBJ1-3; 7 bases map to TRBD1. Germline trimming cut 5 bases from V and 0 bases from J; bases unmatched to any gene: 5. CDR1 and CDR2 from the germline V gene are SGHRS and YFSETQ. The CDR3 consists of 15 residues. The CDR3 coding sequence is TGCGCCAGCAGATCAGGGGGTTCCTCTGGAAACACCATATATTTT. This gives the protein CASRSGGSSGNTIYF.

This sequence joins TRBV5-1 and TRBJ1-2, with 8 bases aligning to TRBD1. Looked up from germline, CDR1 is SGHRS and CDR2 is YFSETQ. Trimming at V came to 1 base and at J to 2 bases, leaving 1 base not matched to a gene. The CDR3 consists of 14 residues. CDR3 residues: CASSLQGANYGYTF. In nucleotides, the CDR3 is TGCGCCAGCAGCTTGCAGGGGGCGAACTATGGCTACACCTTC.

The J gene is TRBJ1-1, the V gene TRBV2; possibly TRBD1 for D (6 bases). The germline gives CDR1 SNHLY, CDR2 FYNNEI. V lost 6 bases, J lost 5 bases, and 13 bases lay in between. The CDR3 loop spans 13 amino acids. CDR3 protein: CASSATGRTEAFF. CDR3 coding DNA: TGTGCCAGCAGCGCCACAGGGCGGACTGAAGCTTTCTTT. The full variable domain, completed using reference TRBV2 and TRBJ1-1, is EPEVTQTPSHQVTQMGQEVILRCVPISNHLYFYWYRQILGQKVEFLVSFYNNEISEKSEIFDDQFSVERPDGSNFTLKIRSTKLEDSAMYFCASSATGRTEAFFGQGTRLTVV.

The chain links TRBV11-2 to TRBJ2-1; D unclear. V was cut by 0 bases and J by 8 bases, with 8 bases left in between. This CDR3 comprises 13 residues. Germline V gene lookup returns CDR1 SGHAT and CDR2 FQNNGV. The CDR3: CASSLEQRHEQFF. The CDR3 DNA reads as TGTGCCAGCAGCTTAGAGCAGCGTCATGAGCAGTTCTTC.

This chain connects TRBV11-3 to TRBJ2-1; TRBD2 matches at 13 bases. Germline V lookup: CDR1 SGHNT, CDR2 YENEEA. CDR3 length: 16 residues. V gave up 4 bases and J gave up 10 bases; unmatched junction bases: 10. CDR3 in amino acids: CASSSRTSGGLGEQFF. The CDR3 nucleotides are TGTGCCAGCAGCTCTCGGACTAGCGGGGGTCTGGGAGAGCAGTTCTTC.

This clone is a singleton in its sample. The rearrangement links TRBV19 to TRBJ1-5; possible D gene TRBD1, 6 bases. CDR3 length: 15 residues. CDR1 is LNHDA and CDR2 is SQIVND in the germline V gene (reference sequence). V was pared by 6 bases and J by 0 bases, with 12 bases between. CDR3 nucleotides: TGTGCCAGTAGCACCGGACAGTCTAGCAATCAGCCCCAGCATTTT. Amino acid sequence: CASSTGQSSNQPQHF.

The gene calls are TRBV18 and TRBJ2-5; 7 bases line up with TRBD2. The CDR3 is 14 residues long. Germline CDR1 reads KGHSH; CDR2 reads LQKENI. Trimming cost V 8 bases and J 5 bases; bases outside gene matches: 11. The CDR3 DNA sequence: TGTGCCAGCACGGGACTACCAGGCGGTGAGACCCAGTACTTC. This codes for CASTGLPGGETQYF. Complete variable domain (other parts from reference TRBV18 and TRBJ2-5): NAGVMQNPRHLVRRRGQEARLRCSPMKGHSHVYWYRQLPEEGLKFMVYLQKENIIDESGMPKERFSAEFPKEGPSILRIQQVVRGDSAAYFCASTGLPGGETQYFGPGTRLLVL.

The J gene is TRBJ2-3, the V gene TRBV11-3, with 7 bases lining up with TRBD2. CDR3 length equals 15 residues. Germline V gene lookup returns CDR1 SGHNT and CDR2 YENEEA. The V and J ends lost 3 bases and 5 bases, in that order; junction bases with no gene match: 8. CDR3 in DNA: TGTGCCAGCAGCTTTGGGGGGGAAGGTTTAGATACGCAGTATTTT. Encoded protein: CASSFGGEGLDTQYF.